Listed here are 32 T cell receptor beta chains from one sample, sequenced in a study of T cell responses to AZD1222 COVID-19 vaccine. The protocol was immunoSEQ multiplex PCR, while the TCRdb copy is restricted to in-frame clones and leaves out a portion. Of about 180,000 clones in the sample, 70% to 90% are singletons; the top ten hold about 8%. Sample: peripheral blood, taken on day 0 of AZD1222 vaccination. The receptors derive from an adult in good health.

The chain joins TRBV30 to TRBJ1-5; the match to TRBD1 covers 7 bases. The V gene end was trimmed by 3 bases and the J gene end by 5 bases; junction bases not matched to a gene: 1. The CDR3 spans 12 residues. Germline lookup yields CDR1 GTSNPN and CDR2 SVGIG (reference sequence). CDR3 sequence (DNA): TGTGCCTGGAGCAGGGGGGATCAGCCCCAGCATTTT. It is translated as CAWSRGDQPQHF.

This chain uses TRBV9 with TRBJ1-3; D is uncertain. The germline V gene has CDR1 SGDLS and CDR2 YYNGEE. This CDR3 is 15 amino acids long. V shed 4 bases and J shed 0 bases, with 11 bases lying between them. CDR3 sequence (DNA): TGTGCCAGCAGCCCCGGAACGGTCTCTGGAAACACCATATATTTT. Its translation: CASSPGTVSGNTIYF.

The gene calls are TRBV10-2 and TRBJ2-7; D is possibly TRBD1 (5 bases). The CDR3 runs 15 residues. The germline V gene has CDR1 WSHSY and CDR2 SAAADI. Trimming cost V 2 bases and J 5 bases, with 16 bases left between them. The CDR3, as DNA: TGCGCCAGCAGTGAGAAGCGTCAGGGTTTCCACGAGCAGTACTTC. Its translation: CASSEKRQGFHEQYF.

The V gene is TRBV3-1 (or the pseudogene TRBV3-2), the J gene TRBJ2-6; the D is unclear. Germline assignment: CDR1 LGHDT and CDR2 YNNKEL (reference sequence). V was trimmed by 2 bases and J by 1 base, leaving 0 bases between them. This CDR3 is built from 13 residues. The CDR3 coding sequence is TGTGCCAGCAGCCAATCTGGGGCCAACGTCCTGACTTTC. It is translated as CASSQSGANVLTF.

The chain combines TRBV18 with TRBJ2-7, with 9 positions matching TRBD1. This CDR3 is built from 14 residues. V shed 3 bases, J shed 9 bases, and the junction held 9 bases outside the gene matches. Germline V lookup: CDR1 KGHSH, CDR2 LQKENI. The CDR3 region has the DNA TGTGCCAGCTCACCGGCAGGACAGGGGCTAAGGCAGTACTTC. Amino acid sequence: CASSPAGQGLRQYF.

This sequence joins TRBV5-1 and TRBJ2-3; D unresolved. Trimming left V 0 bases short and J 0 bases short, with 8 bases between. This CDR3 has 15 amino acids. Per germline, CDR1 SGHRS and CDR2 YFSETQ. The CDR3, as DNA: TGCGCCAGCAGCTTGGATTGGGCTAGCACAGATACGCAGTATTTT. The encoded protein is CASSLDWASTDTQYF.

The CDR3 protein is CASSPRSGDQPQHF. In DNA form, the CDR3 reads TGTGCCAGCAGCCCTAGGTCGGGGGATCAGCCCCAGCATTTT. The chain recombines TRBV7-6 with TRBJ1-5, with D perhaps matching TRBD1 (5 bases). The CDR3 is 14 amino acids. V dropped 5 bases and J dropped 5 bases, with 13 bases sitting between them. The germline V gene has CDR1 SGHVS and CDR2 FNYEAQ. Full variable domain (remainder filled in from reference TRBV7-6 and TRBJ1-5): GAGVSQSPRYKVTKRGQDVALRCDPISGHVSLYWYRQALGQGPEFLTYFNYEAQQDKSGLPNDRFSAERPEGSISTLTIQRTEQRDSAMYRCASSPRSGDQPQHFGDGTRLSIL.

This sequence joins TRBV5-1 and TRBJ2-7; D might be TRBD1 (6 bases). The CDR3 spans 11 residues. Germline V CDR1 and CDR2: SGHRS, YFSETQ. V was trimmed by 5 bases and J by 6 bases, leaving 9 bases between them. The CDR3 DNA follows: TGCGCCAGCAGTTTCAGGGGCGAGCAGTACTTC. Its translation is CASSFRGEQYF.

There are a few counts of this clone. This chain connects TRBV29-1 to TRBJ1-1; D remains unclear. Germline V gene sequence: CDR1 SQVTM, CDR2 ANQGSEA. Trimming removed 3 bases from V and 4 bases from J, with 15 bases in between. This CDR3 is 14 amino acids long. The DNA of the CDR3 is TGCAGCGTTGAGAGGCCCGGGCGGAGCACTGAAGCTTTCTTT. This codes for CSVERPGRSTEAFF.

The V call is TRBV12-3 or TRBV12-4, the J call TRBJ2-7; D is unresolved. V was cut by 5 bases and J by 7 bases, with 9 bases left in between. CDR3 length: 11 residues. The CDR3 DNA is TGTGCCAGCAGTGTTGGCTGGGAGCAGTACTTC. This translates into CASSVGWEQYF.

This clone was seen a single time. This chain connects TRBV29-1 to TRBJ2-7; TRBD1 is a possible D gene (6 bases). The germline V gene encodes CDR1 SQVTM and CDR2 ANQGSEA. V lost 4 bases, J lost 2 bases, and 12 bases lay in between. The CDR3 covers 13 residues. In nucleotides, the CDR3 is TGCAGCGTTGCACGAGGGACAACCTACGAGCAGTACTTC. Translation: CSVARGTTYEQYF.

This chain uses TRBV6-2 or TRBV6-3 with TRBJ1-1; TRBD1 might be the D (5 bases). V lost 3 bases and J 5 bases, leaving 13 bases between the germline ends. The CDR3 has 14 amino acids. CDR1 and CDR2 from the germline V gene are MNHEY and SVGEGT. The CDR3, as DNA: TGTGCCAGCAGTTATAGGGGCGGTTATACTGAAGCTTTCTTT. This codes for CASSYRGGYTEAFF.

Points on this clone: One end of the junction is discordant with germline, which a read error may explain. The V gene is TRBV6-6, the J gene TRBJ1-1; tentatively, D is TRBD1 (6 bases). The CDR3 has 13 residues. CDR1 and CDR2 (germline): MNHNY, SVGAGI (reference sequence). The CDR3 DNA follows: TGTGCCAGCAGTTACTCCACAGGGCATATCGATCTCTTT. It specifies CASSYSTGHIDLF.

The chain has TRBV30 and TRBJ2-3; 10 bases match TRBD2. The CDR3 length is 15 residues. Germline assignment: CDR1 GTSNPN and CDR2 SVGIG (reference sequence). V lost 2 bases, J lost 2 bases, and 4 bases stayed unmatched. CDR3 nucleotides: TGTGCCTGGAGTAGGAGCGGGGGGGCCACAGATACGCAGTATTTT. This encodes CAWSRSGGATDTQYF. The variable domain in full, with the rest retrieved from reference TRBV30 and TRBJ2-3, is SQTIHQWPATLVQPVGSPLSLECTVEGTSNPNLYWYRQAAGRGLQLLFYSVGIGQISSEVPQNLSASRPQDRQFILSSKKLLLSDSGFYLCAWSRSGGATDTQYFGPGTRLTVL.

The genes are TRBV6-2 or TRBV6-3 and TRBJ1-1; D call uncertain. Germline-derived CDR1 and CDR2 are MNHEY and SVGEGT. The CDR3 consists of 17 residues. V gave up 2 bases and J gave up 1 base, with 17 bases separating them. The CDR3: CASSYPTGLGGNTEAFF. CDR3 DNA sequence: TGTGCCAGCAGTTACCCTACGGGCCTGGGCGGGAACACTGAAGCTTTCTTT.

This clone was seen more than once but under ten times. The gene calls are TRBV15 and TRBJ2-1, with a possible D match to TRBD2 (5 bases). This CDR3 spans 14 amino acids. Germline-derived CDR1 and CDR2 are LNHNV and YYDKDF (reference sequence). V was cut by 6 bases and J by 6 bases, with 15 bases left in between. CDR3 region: CATRKDPAGNEQFF. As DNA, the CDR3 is TGTGCCACCAGGAAGGACCCCGCGGGCAATGAGCAGTTCTTC.

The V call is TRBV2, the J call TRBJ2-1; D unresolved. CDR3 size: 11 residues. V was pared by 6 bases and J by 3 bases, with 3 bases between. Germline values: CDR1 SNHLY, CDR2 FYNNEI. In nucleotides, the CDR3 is TGTGCCAGCAGCAACTACAATGAGCAGTTCTTC. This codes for CASSNYNEQFF.

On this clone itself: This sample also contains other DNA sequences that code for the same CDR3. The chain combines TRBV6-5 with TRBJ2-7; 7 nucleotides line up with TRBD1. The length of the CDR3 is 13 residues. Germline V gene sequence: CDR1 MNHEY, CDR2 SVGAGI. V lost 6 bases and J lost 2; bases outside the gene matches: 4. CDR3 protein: CASRGDSPYEQYF. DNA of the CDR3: TGTGCCAGCAGGGGGGACAGCCCCTACGAGCAGTACTTC.

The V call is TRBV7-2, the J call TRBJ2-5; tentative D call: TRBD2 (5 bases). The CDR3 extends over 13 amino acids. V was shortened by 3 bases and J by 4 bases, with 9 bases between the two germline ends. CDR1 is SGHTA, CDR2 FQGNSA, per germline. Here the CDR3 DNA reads TGTGCCAGCAGCTTTCCCGGAGGAGAGACCCAGTACTTC. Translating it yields CASSFPGGETQYF.

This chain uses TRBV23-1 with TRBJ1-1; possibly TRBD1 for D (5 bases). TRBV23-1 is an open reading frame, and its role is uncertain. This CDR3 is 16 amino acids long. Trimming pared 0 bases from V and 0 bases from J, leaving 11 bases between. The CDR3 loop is CASSQSVKGMNTEAFF. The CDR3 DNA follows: TGCGCCAGCAGTCAATCGGTCAAGGGGATGAACACTGAAGCTTTCTTT.

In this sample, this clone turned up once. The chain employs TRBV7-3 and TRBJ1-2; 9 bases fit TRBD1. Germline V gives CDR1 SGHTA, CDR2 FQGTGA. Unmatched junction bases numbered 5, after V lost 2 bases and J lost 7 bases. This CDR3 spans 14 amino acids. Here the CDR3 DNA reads TGTGCCAGCAGCTTAGGGACAGGGCCCGGTGGCTACACCTTC. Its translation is CASSLGTGPGGYTF.

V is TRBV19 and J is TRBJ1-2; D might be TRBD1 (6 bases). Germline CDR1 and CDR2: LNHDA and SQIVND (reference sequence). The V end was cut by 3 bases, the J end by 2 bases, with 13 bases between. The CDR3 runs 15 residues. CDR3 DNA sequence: TGTGCCAGTAGTATTCCGCAGGGGACAAACTATGGCTACACCTTC. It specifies CASSIPQGTNYGYTF.

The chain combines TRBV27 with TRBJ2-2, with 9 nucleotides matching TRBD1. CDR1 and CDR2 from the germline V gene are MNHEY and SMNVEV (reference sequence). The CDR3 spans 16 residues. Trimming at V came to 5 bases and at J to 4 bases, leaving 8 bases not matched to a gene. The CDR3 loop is CASSPTGGTGTGELFF. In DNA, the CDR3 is TGTGCCAGCAGTCCAACAGGGGGCACGGGCACCGGGGAGCTGTTTTTT.

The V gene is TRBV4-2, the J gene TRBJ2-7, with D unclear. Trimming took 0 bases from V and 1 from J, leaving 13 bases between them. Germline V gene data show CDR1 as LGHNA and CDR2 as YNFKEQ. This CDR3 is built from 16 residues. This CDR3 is CASSQDKSATSYEQYF. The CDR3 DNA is TGTGCCAGCAGCCAAGATAAGAGTGCGACTTCCTACGAGCAGTACTTC.

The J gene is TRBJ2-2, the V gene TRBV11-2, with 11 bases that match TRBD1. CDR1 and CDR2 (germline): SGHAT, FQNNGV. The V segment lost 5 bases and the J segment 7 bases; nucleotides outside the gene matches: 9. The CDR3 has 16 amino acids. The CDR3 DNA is TGTGCCAGCAGCAGCCTAAGGACAGGGGGCATCGGGGAGCTGTTTTTT. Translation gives CASSSLRTGGIGELFF.

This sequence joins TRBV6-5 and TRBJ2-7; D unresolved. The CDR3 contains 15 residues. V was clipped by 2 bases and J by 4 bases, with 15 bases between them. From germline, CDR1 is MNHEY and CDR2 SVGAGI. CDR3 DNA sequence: TGTGCCAGCAGTTACGGCTCAGTTTTAGGATACGAGCAGTACTTC. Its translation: CASSYGSVLGYEQYF.

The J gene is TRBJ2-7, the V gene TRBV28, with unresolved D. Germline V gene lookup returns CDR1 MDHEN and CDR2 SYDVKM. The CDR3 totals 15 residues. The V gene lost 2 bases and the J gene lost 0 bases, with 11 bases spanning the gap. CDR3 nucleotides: TGTGCCAGCAGTTTACCAGGAGAAAGCTCCTACGAGCAGTACTTC. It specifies CASSLPGESSYEQYF. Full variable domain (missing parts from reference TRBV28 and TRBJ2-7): DVKVTQSSRYLVKRTGEKVFLECVQDMDHENMFWYRQDPGLGLRLIYFSYDVKMKEKGDIPEGYSVSREKKERFSLILESASTNQTSMYLCASSLPGESSYEQYFGPGTRLTVT.

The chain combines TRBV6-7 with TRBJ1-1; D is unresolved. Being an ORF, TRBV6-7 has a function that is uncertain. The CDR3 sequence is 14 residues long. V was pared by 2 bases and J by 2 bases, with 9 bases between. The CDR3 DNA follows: TGTGCCAGCAGTTACGGTAAGGGTAACACTGAAGCTTTCTTT. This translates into CASSYGKGNTEAFF.

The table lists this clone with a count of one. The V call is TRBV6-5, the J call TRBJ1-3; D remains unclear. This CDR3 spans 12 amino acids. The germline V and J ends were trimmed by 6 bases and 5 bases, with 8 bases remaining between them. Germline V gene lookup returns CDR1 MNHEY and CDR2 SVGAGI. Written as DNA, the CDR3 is TGTGCCAGCAGCACCGACAGAAACACCATATATTTT. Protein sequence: CASSTDRNTIYF.

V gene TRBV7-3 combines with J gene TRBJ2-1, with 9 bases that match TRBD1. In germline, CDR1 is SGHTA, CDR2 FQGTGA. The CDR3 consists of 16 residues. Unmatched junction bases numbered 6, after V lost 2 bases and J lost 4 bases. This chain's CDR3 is CASSLEGTGIYNEQFF. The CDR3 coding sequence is TGTGCCAGCAGCTTAGAGGGGACAGGGATTTACAATGAGCAGTTCTTC.

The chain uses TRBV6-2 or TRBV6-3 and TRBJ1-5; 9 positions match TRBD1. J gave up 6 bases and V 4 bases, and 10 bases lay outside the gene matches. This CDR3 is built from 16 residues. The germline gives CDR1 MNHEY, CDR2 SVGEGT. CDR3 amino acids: CASSSLDRGAGQPQHF. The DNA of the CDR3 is TGTGCCAGCAGTTCTCTGGACAGGGGCGCAGGTCAGCCCCAGCATTTT.

The chain's CDR3 is CASSREGGYTEAFF. In DNA, the CDR3 is TGTGCCAGTAGTCGGGAGGGCGGGTACACTGAAGCTTTCTTT. The chain employs TRBV19 and TRBJ1-1, with D unresolved. Trimming pared 5 bases from V and 3 bases from J, leaving 13 bases between. The CDR3 is 14 residues long. CDR1 and CDR2 from the germline V gene are LNHDA and SQIVND (reference sequence).